The 9 T cell receptor beta chains presented below share a single source sample, sequenced in a study of T cell responses to AZD1222 COVID-19 vaccine (dated by TCRdb to 2020 to 2023). The time point label, as the study defines it: sample from adult after SARS-CoV-2 infection, after symptom onset. Libraries were prepared through the immunoSEQ multiplex PCR assay. The source is immuneACCESS, and TCRdb retained only in-frame sequences with V and J called. Part of the clones is not carried over; for the studies checked, unresolved V genes explain less than half of this, and the remainder is unexplained. In all, the sample holds about 140,000 clones, and 93% of those were seen once. Roughly 12% of the sample is taken by the ten largest. Sequencing used peripheral blood, obtained after recovery from COVID-19. Receptors were obtained from an adult who had recovered from COVID-19.

The chain combines TRBV11-3 with TRBJ2-1; no clear D. The CDR3 length is 11 residues. V gave up 3 bases and J gave up 9 bases, with 6 bases separating them. Germline V lookup: CDR1 SGHNT, CDR2 YENEEA. CDR3 region: CASSLEGEQFF. The CDR3 coding sequence is TGTGCCAGCAGCTTGGAAGGTGAGCAGTTCTTC.

This chain joins TRBV5-1 and TRBJ1-1; TRBD1 is a possible D gene (5 bases). V was shortened by 1 base and J by 5 bases, with 12 bases between the two germline ends. This CDR3 is 14 amino acids long. The germline V gene encodes CDR1 SGHRS and CDR2 YFSETQ. CDR3 nucleotides: TGCGCCAGCAGCTTGTCCGGGACTGTGACTGAAGCTTTCTTT. It specifies CASSLSGTVTEAFF.

This clone was detected only a few times. V usage is TRBV13 and J usage is TRBJ1-5; tentatively, D is TRBD1 (6 bases). Germline V CDR1 and CDR2: PRHDT, FYEKMQ (reference sequence). The CDR3 runs to 14 residues. V gave up 3 bases and J gave up 2 bases, with 8 bases separating them. The CDR3 DNA reads as TGTGCCAGCAGCTTCAGGGGAGGCAATCAGCCCCAGCATTTT. It translates to CASSFRGGNQPQHF.

The chain has TRBV6-5 and TRBJ2-2; 7 bases fit TRBD1. The CDR3 has 15 amino acids. The V gene end was trimmed by 6 bases and the J gene end by 2 bases; junction bases not matched to a gene: 6. The V gene's germline CDR1 is MNHEY and CDR2 SVGAGI. The CDR3 DNA reads as TGTGCCAGCAGCCGTGGGACAGACAACACCGGGGAGCTGTTTTTT. Translating gives CASSRGTDNTGELFF.

The chain employs TRBV7-9 and TRBJ2-3, with TRBD2 matching 15 bases. This CDR3 contains 17 residues. Germline CDR1 is SEHNR and CDR2 is FQNEAQ (reference sequence). Unmatched junction bases numbered 4, after V lost 4 bases and J lost 2 bases. The CDR3 region has the DNA TGTGCCAGCAGCTCGTGGACTAGCGGGAGGGCCACAGATACGCAGTATTTT. Translated, it gives CASSSWTSGRATDTQYF.

The chain uses TRBV27 and TRBJ1-6; tentatively, D is TRBD1 (6 bases). Germline V gives CDR1 MNHEY, CDR2 SMNVEV (reference sequence). Trimming left V 0 bases short and J 11 bases short, with 14 bases between. This CDR3 contains 15 residues. CDR3 residues: CASSLSGGRAAPLHF. CDR3 nucleotide sequence: TGTGCCAGCAGTTTATCGGGGGGGCGGGCGGCACCCCTCCACTTT.

The chain carries TRBV4-1 and TRBJ2-3, with D perhaps matching TRBD1 or TRBD2 (7 bases each). Germline assignment: CDR1 MGHRA and CDR2 YSYEKL. V was pared by 0 bases and J by 2 bases, with 15 bases between. The CDR3 is 17 amino acids. The CDR3 DNA sequence: TGCGCCAGCAGCCAAGATGGGAGGGGGCACCCCACAGATACGCAGTATTTT. It translates to CASSQDGRGHPTDTQYF.

This chain connects TRBV11-3 to TRBJ2-1; possible D gene TRBD2, 6 bases. The CDR3 is 15 residues long. Germline-derived CDR1 and CDR2 are SGHNT and YENEEA. The germline V and J ends were trimmed by 5 bases and 7 bases, with 18 bases remaining between them. The CDR3 DNA sequence: TGTGCCAGCAGCCATGGGTTCGTTCGGGGGAATGAGCAGTTCTTC. It encodes CASSHGFVRGNEQFF.

Regarding this clone: Other DNA sequences in the same sample also yield this CDR3. The chain is built from TRBV6-5 and TRBJ1-3; D is perhaps TRBD1 (5 bases). The CDR3 sequence is 15 residues long. Germline CDR1 reads MNHEY; CDR2 reads SVGAGI. V lost 0 bases, J lost 1 base, and 7 bases lay in between. DNA for the CDR3: TGTGCCAGCAGTTACTCGGGGGGATCTGGAAACACCATATATTTT. Its protein product is CASSYSGGSGNTIYF.